Following are 27 T cell receptor beta chains from one sample sequenced in a study of OX40 agonist ivuxolimab in advanced cancers. The library was generated by the immunoSEQ multiplex PCR assay. In TCRdb, the immuneACCESS table is reduced to in-frame sequences with V and J assigned. These tables do not hold every clone; where another copy was compared, an unresolved V gene accounts for under half, and the others remain unexplained. This sample lists roughly 76,000 clones; around nine tenths were detected once. The top ten constitute roughly 2.4% of the sample. The sequences come from CD4+ or CD8+ T cells sorted from blood, collected in a trial of the OX40 agonist ivuxolimab. These receptors were taken from an adult with an advanced solid tumor such as melanoma, head and neck, liver or kidney cancer.

J is TRBJ1-1 and V is TRBV2; 8 nucleotides match TRBD1. Germline loops: CDR1 SNHLY, CDR2 FYNNEI. The CDR3 is 13 residues long. The J segment lost 5 bases and the V segment lost 3 bases, leaving 2 bases of the junction unmatched. For the CDR3, the DNA is TGTGCCAGCAGTGACAGGGGGCGGACTGAAGCTTTCTTT. It translates to CASSDRGRTEAFF.

This chain links TRBV5-1 with TRBJ2-7; D remains ambiguous. Trimming cost V 1 base and J 0 bases, with 17 bases left between them. This CDR3 has 17 residues. Germline-derived CDR1 and CDR2 are SGHRS and YFSETQ. As DNA, the CDR3 is TGCGCCAGCAGCTTGTTCGGCAGCCAGTCGAGCTCCTACGAGCAGTACTTC. It yields the protein CASSLFGSQSSSYEQYF.

This chain uses TRBV7-8 with TRBJ1-2; the match to TRBD1 covers 7 bases. CDR1 and CDR2 from the germline V gene are SGHVS and FQNEAQ. The CDR3 totals 16 residues. V was pared by 4 bases and J by 4 bases, with 12 bases of the junction left unmatched. This chain's CDR3 is CASSSGLGDSAYGYTF. CDR3 bases: TGTGCCAGCAGCTCCGGATTGGGGGACAGTGCCTATGGCTACACCTTC. Full variable domain (missing parts from reference TRBV7-8 and TRBJ1-2): GAGVSQSPRYKVAKRGQDVALRCDPISGHVSLFWYQQALGQGPEFLTYFQNEAQLDKSGLPSDRFFAERPEGSVSTLKIQRTQQEDSAVYLCASSSGLGDSAYGYTFGSGTRLTVV.

This clone came up once. The chain uses TRBV5-1 and TRBJ1-4, with 7 bases matching TRBD1. This CDR3 is built from 14 residues. V was pared by 6 bases and J by 4 bases, with 6 bases of the junction left unmatched. Per the germline V gene, CDR1 is SGHRS and CDR2 is YFSETQ. The DNA for the CDR3 is TGCGCCAGCACAAACGGACAGGTTAATGAAAAACTGTTTTTT. Protein: CASTNGQVNEKLFF. The full variable domain, rest sourced from reference TRBV5-1 and TRBJ1-4, is KAGVTQTPRYLIKTRGQQVTLSCSPISGHRSVSWYQQTPGQGLQFLFEYFSETQRNKGNFPGRFSGRQFSNSRSEMNVSTLELGDSALYLCASTNGQVNEKLFFGSGTQLSVL.

The chain joins TRBV7-2 to TRBJ2-3, with 11 bases lining up with TRBD2. The germline CDR1 and CDR2 sequences are SGHTA and FQGNSA. The V segment lost 0 bases and the J segment 5 bases; nucleotides outside the gene matches: 4. This CDR3 spans 16 amino acids. The CDR3 bases are TGTGCCAGCAGCTTAGCTAGCGGGGGGGCCCAAGATACGCAGTATTTT. Protein sequence: CASSLASGGAQDTQYF.

The V and J genes are TRBV2 and TRBJ2-1; D gene uncertain. This CDR3 has 13 residues. Trimming removed 5 bases from V and 4 bases from J, with 9 bases in between. Per the germline V gene, CDR1 is SNHLY and CDR2 is FYNNEI. CDR3 amino acids: CASSLGSYNEQFF. CDR3 sequence (DNA): TGTGCCAGCAGTCTCGGCAGTTACAATGAGCAGTTCTTC.

The chain carries TRBV11-2 and TRBJ2-5, with a possible D match to TRBD2 (5 bases). Germline CDR1 SGHAT, CDR2 FQNNGV. The length of the CDR3 is 15 residues. Deletions cut 1 base from V and 0 bases from J, with 9 bases between. As DNA, the CDR3 is TGTGCCAGCAGCTTAGGAGGACTCTACCAAGAGACCCAGTACTTC. This sequence encodes CASSLGGLYQETQYF. Variable domain in full (rest from reference TRBV11-2 and TRBJ2-5): EAGVAQSPRYKIIEKRQSVAFWCNPISGHATLYWYQQILGQGPKLLIQFQNNGVVDDSQLPKDRFSAERLKGVDSTLKIQPAKLEDSAVYLCASSLGGLYQETQYFGPGTRLLVL.

The rearrangement uses TRBV11-3 and TRBJ2-2; D may match TRBD1 or TRBD2 (5 bases each). Trimming removed 3 bases from V and 6 bases from J, with 5 bases in between. The CDR3 consists of 12 residues. Germline V gives CDR1 SGHNT, CDR2 YENEEA. This CDR3 is CASSLGAGELFF. CDR3 DNA sequence: TGTGCCAGCAGCTTGGGGGCCGGGGAGCTGTTTTTT.

The chain has TRBV5-4 and TRBJ2-7, with TRBD2 as a possible D gene (6 bases). V was trimmed by 5 bases and J by 3 bases, leaving 12 bases between them. This CDR3 has 13 amino acids. The germline V gene has CDR1 SGHNT and CDR2 YYREEE (reference sequence). This chain's CDR3 is CASRGGWFYEQYV. CDR3 DNA: TGTGCCAGCAGGGGGGGTTGGTTCTACGAGCAGTACGTC.

The chain recombines TRBV7-2 with TRBJ2-7; the D is unclear. Trimming left V 0 bases short and J 3 bases short, with 9 bases between. The germline V gene encodes CDR1 SGHTA and CDR2 FQGNSA. This CDR3 spans 14 amino acids. The CDR3 nucleotides read TGTGCCAGCAGCTTAGCACCACCGGACTACGAGCAGTACTTC. It specifies CASSLAPPDYEQYF. The full variable domain, with the rest looked up from reference TRBV7-2 and TRBJ2-7, is GAGVSQSPSNKVTEKGKDVELRCDPISGHTALYWYRQSLGQGLEFLIYFQGNSAPDKSGLPSDRFSAERTGGSVSTLTIQRTQQEDSAVYLCASSLAPPDYEQYFGPGTRLTVT.

For the CDR3, the DNA is TGTGCCAGCAGCCAAGGGGCCCGGCCAGAGACAGATACGCAGTATTTT. Translation gives CASSQGARPETDTQYF. J is TRBJ2-3 and V is TRBV4-2; D unclear. The ends were cut back, 1 base at V and 3 bases at J, with 14 bases in the middle. This CDR3 contains 16 residues. Germline V gene data show CDR1 as LGHNA and CDR2 as YNFKEQ.

The gene calls are TRBV9 and TRBJ2-3; D is unclear. The CDR3 runs to 16 residues. Deletions cut 3 bases from V and 0 bases from J, with 14 bases between. Germline lookup yields CDR1 SGDLS and CDR2 YYNGEE. The CDR3 region is CASSASLSPSTDTQYF. The CDR3 DNA reads TGTGCCAGCAGCGCATCACTAAGCCCTAGCACAGATACGCAGTATTTT.

This clone was counted a few times. The chain has TRBV19 and TRBJ1-2; the D gene is possibly TRBD1 (5 bases). The CDR3 runs to 14 residues. V gave up 2 bases and J gave up 4 bases, with 11 bases separating them. Germline CDR1 and CDR2: LNHDA and SQIVND (reference sequence). This CDR3 is CASSILAGGYGYTF. The CDR3, as DNA: TGTGCCAGTAGTATATTGGCCGGGGGCTATGGCTACACCTTC.

V usage is TRBV4-1 and J usage is TRBJ2-7; D might be TRBD2 (6 bases). This CDR3 region has 15 residues. Trimming took 1 base from V and 2 from J, leaving 12 bases between them. Germline assignment: CDR1 MGHRA and CDR2 YSYEKL. For the CDR3, the DNA is TGCGCCAGCAGCCAAGCCGGGGGAACACCCTACGAGCAGTACTTC. It yields the protein CASSQAGGTPYEQYF.

CDR3 sequence (DNA): TGTGCCAGCAGTGTATTGGACAGTAATCAGCCCCAGCATTTT. The encoded protein is CASSVLDSNQPQHF. The chain couples TRBV6-1 to TRBJ1-5, with a weak D call TRBD1 (6 bases). V was shortened by 4 bases and J by 4 bases, with 11 bases between the two germline ends. This CDR3 is 14 amino acids long. Germline V gene data show CDR1 as MNHNS and CDR2 as SASEGT.

V gene TRBV29-1 combines with J gene TRBJ2-7, with D unresolved. V was shortened by 2 bases and J by 2 bases, with 10 bases between the two germline ends. The CDR3 has 13 amino acids. In germline, CDR1 is SQVTM, CDR2 ANQGSEA. CDR3 nucleotides: TGCAGCGTTGAATGGGCCAGAACCTACGAGCAGTACGTC. Translation: CSVEWARTYEQYV.

The chain joins TRBV28 to TRBJ1-2, with TRBD1 as a possible D gene (5 bases). The CDR3 runs 15 residues. Looked up from germline, CDR1 is MDHEN and CDR2 is SYDVKM. With 5 bases removed from V and 5 bases from J, the gap between germline ends came to 18 bases. The CDR3 region is CASSGPGLASYGYTF. CDR3 DNA: TGTGCCAGCAGTGGACCAGGGTTGGCGTCTTATGGCTACACCTTC.

The chain uses TRBV18 and TRBJ2-1; possibly TRBD1 or TRBD2 for D (5 bases each). CDR1 and CDR2 (germline): KGHSH, LQKENI. The CDR3 covers 13 residues. V was shortened by 5 bases and J by 5 bases, with 10 bases between the two germline ends. The DNA of the CDR3 is TGTGCCAGCTCAGAGGGGCGCGACAATGAGCAGTTCTTC. This encodes CASSEGRDNEQFF. The whole variable domain, remainder taken from reference TRBV18 and TRBJ2-1, is NAGVMQNPRHLVRRRGQEARLRCSPMKGHSHVYWYRQLPEEGLKFMVYLQKENIIDESGMPKERFSAEFPKEGPSILRIQQVVRGDSAAYFCASSEGRDNEQFFGPGTRLTVL.

The chain combines TRBV15 with TRBJ1-2; unclear D gene. This CDR3 has 16 amino acids. V lost 5 bases, J lost 1 base, and 17 bases lay in between. Germline CDR1 LNHNV, CDR2 YYDKDF (reference sequence). CDR3 loop: CATSPFGQRDNYGYTF. DNA for the CDR3: TGTGCCACCAGCCCCTTTGGGCAGAGAGATAACTATGGCTACACCTTC. Full variable domain (outside the CDR3, taken from reference TRBV15 and TRBJ1-2): DAMVIQNPRYQVTQFGKPVTLSCSQTLNHNVMYWYQQKSSQAPKLLFHYYDKDFNNEADTPDNFQSRRPNTSFCFLDIRSPGLGDTAMYLCATSPFGQRDNYGYTFGSGTRLTVV.

The chain joins TRBV28 to TRBJ1-1, with unresolved D. Trimming cost V 8 bases and J 1 base, with 11 bases left between them. Germline CDR1 MDHEN, CDR2 SYDVKM. The CDR3 spans 13 residues. The CDR3 spells CASGMRRNTEAFF. CDR3 nucleotide sequence: TGTGCCAGCGGCATGCGGAGGAACACTGAAGCTTTCTTT.

This CDR3 is CASSQDPPTGGLRDYGYTF. Here the CDR3 DNA reads TGTGCCAGCAGCCAAGATCCCCCGACAGGGGGCCTTCGGGACTATGGCTACACCTTC. The chain uses TRBV4-2 and TRBJ1-2, with TRBD1 identical over 10 bases. V was pared by 0 bases and J by 3 bases, with 13 bases of the junction left unmatched. This CDR3 has 19 residues. The V gene's germline CDR1 is LGHNA and CDR2 YNFKEQ.

The chain carries TRBV2 and TRBJ2-1, with 13 bases matching TRBD2. The CDR3 sequence is 18 residues long. CDR1 and CDR2 from the germline V gene are SNHLY and FYNNEI. After removal of 6 bases from V and 1 base from J, the junction contained 9 bases not matched to a gene. CDR3 loop: CASSGSSTSGGSYNEQFF. The DNA of the CDR3 is TGTGCCAGCAGCGGAAGCTCGACTAGCGGGGGGTCCTACAATGAGCAGTTCTTC.

The chain uses TRBV10-3 and TRBJ1-2; D may be TRBD1 (5 bases). V gave up 5 bases and J gave up 3 bases, with 16 bases separating them. Per germline, CDR1 ENHRY and CDR2 SYGVKD. The CDR3 sequence is 15 residues long. CDR3 nucleotides: TGTGCCATCAGTATGGGGGGAAATACGGACTATGGCTACACCTTC. This gives the protein CAISMGGNTDYGYTF.

This rearrangement joins TRBV5-1 to TRBJ2-1, with 14 bases aligning to TRBD2. The CDR3 contains 16 residues. Trimming at V came to 2 bases and at J to 7 bases, leaving 5 bases not matched to a gene. The V gene's germline CDR1 is SGHRS and CDR2 YFSETQ. CDR3 DNA: TGCGCCAGCAGCTTACCGGGACTAGCGGGGGTAAATGAGCAGTTCTTC. Residues: CASSLPGLAGVNEQFF.

This chain uses TRBV19 with TRBJ2-7; TRBD2 is a possible D gene (5 bases). The germline V gene has CDR1 LNHDA and CDR2 SQIVND (reference sequence). The ends were cut back, 2 bases at V and 4 bases at J, with 12 bases in the middle. The CDR3 contains 14 residues. CDR3 residues: CASSISPGIYEQYF. DNA for the CDR3: TGTGCCAGTAGTATAAGCCCGGGGATATACGAGCAGTACTTC.

This clone has just one count. The rearrangement uses TRBV7-2 and TRBJ2-1; 8 nucleotides line up with TRBD2. Unmatched junction bases numbered 6, after V lost 1 base and J lost 4 bases. Germline V gene lookup returns CDR1 SGHTA and CDR2 FQGNSA. This CDR3 comprises 16 residues. CDR3 amino acids: CASSLVGGGNYNEQFF. The CDR3 DNA sequence: TGTGCCAGCAGCTTAGTAGGCGGGGGGAATTACAATGAGCAGTTCTTC.

CDR3 in amino acids: CASSSAYGYTF. The CDR3 nucleotides are TGTGCCAGCAGTTCTGCCTATGGCTACACCTTC. The chain couples TRBV28 to TRBJ1-2; D is uncertain. Looked up from germline, CDR1 is MDHEN and CDR2 is SYDVKM. V lost 4 bases and J 4 bases, leaving 4 bases between the germline ends. This CDR3 is 11 amino acids long.